The entry below describes one TCR beta chain. Germline loops: CDR1 MNHNS, CDR2 SASEGT. Losses at the gene ends were 5 bases for V and 4 bases for J; bases not matched to a gene: 4. This CDR3 region has 15 residues. Libraries were prepared by immunoSEQ multiplex PCR; TCRdb keeps only in-frame clonotypes and omits some of them. This sample has roughly 19,000 clones; 85% to 90% occur once, and the top ten carry 10% to 15%. These data are taken from a study of T cell clones after liver transplantation. Overall study context: Immunosuppression withdrawal was tried within 2 years after liver transplantation in this trial. Until 12-24 months post-transplant, subjects got standard immunosuppression and no induction.

This sequence was found in a human patient who received a liver transplant. The graft donor may account for some of the T cells. V and J are TRBV6-1 and TRBJ2-7; 14 bases map to TRBD2. The sample consisted of CD8+ T cells from blood, taken about 46 months after liver transplant. CDR3 region: CASSMGLAGVYEQYF. The DNA of the CDR3 is TGTGCCAGCAGTATGGGACTAGCGGGAGTATACGAGCAGTACTTC.